The 31 T cell receptor beta chains in this list originate from one sample, sequenced in a study of identical twins (dated by TCRdb to 2015 to 2016). Library creation used 5' RACE. The listed sequencing device is Illumina HiSeq 2000. In TCRdb, the public reads were trimmed at Q25 with fastp and aligned with MiXCR, with productive beta chains retained. Rows merge per CDR3 protein into single entries with the most common DNA and genes. Within this sample are about 1.7 million distinct CDR3 sequences, with about 32% of them counted one time only. Approximately 0.25% of the sample is taken by the ten largest. Material: cord blood. The receptor source for this set is a newborn girl in good health.

This clonotype was observed once. This chain connects TRBV18 to TRBJ1-2; D is perhaps TRBD1 (5 bases). Germline CDR1 is KGHSH and CDR2 is LQKENI. The CDR3 covers 13 residues. The V and J ends lost 3 bases and 7 bases respectively, with 12 bases between them. CDR3 amino acids: CASSPGQGIGYTF. CDR3 DNA: TGTGCCAGCTCACCTGGGCAGGGCATTGGCTACACCTTC.

The CDR3 nucleotides read TGTGCCAGCAGCCCCGGGACTAGCGGGAGCCCCCTTTGGCTGTACTTC. Translation gives CASSPGTSGSPLWLYF. The chain uses TRBV7-6 and TRBJ2-7; 14 bases agree with TRBD2. V was pared by 5 bases and J by 12 bases, with 15 bases of the junction left unmatched. The CDR3 is made up of 16 amino acids. Germline-derived CDR1 and CDR2 are SGHVS and FNYEAQ.

The sample holds one count of this clonotype. The CDR3 spells CASSFDPDSANTGELFF. The CDR3 DNA reads TGTGCCAGCAGCTTCGACCCAGACAGCGCGAACACCGGGGAGCTGTTTTTT. V is TRBV7-8 and J is TRBJ2-2; D is possibly TRBD1 (5 bases). V was pared by 3 bases and J by 0 bases, with 14 bases between. CDR1 is SGHVS, CDR2 FQNEAQ, per germline. The CDR3 length is 17 residues.

The rearrangement uses TRBV7-9 and TRBJ2-1, with 14 bases identical to TRBD2. The V gene's germline CDR1 is SEHNR and CDR2 FQNEAQ (reference sequence). The J segment lost 5 bases and the V segment lost 1 base, leaving 10 bases of the junction unmatched. CDR3 length: 19 amino acids. CDR3 coding DNA: TGTGCCAGCAGCTTAGTCCGACTAGCGGGGGGGCGACCCCACAATGAGCAGTTCTTC. Protein: CASSLVRLAGGRPHNEQFF.

This clonotype was found a few times. The V and J genes are TRBV13 and TRBJ2-5; 7 bases are a match to TRBD2. V dropped 1 base and J dropped 0; count of bases not matched to a gene: 5. This CDR3 comprises 16 residues. The germline gives CDR1 PRHDT, CDR2 FYEKMQ (reference sequence). The CDR3 region is CASSLAGLRYQETQYF. In DNA form, the CDR3 reads TGTGCCAGCAGCTTAGCGGGACTACGGTACCAAGAGACCCAGTACTTC.

This clonotype was seen only a few times. V and J are TRBV10-3 and TRBJ2-1; 8 bases are shared with TRBD2. The DNA end is more similar to TRBJ2-7, so the J call may be wrong. CDR1 and CDR2 from the germline V gene are ENHRY and SYGVKD. The CDR3 covers 16 residues. The CDR3 is CAISEFVAGPYNEQYF. Written as DNA, the CDR3 is TGTGCCATCAGTGAGTTTGTAGCGGGGCCCTACAATGAGCAGTACTTC.

This clonotype was picked up many times. V is TRBV12-3 or TRBV12-4 and J is TRBJ2-3; 7 positions agree with TRBD1. The CDR3 totals 13 residues. V trimming: 4 bases; J trimming: 4 bases; junction bases outside the gene matches: 2. The CDR3 region has the DNA TGTGCCAGCAGTTATCAGGGGGCAGATACGCAGTATTTT. Translating it yields CASSYQGADTQYF.

The V gene is TRBV3-1, the J gene TRBJ2-7; 12 bases are a match to TRBD2. The V and J ends lost 2 bases and 0 bases, in that order; junction bases with no gene match: 14. This CDR3 has 20 residues. The germline gives CDR1 LGHDT, CDR2 YNNKEL (reference sequence). The CDR3: CASSQTPGLAGKVSSYEQYF. The CDR3 DNA sequence: TGTGCCAGCAGCCAAACACCCGGACTAGCGGGAAAAGTCTCCTCCTACGAGCAGTACTTC.

CDR3: CASSARAGDTQYF. In nucleotides, the CDR3 is TGTGCCAGCAGTGCCCGAGCGGGAGATACGCAGTATTTT. The rearrangement links TRBV27 to TRBJ2-3; D perhaps matches TRBD2 (6 bases). Looked up from germline, CDR1 is MNHEY and CDR2 is SMNVEV (reference sequence). CDR3 length: 13 residues. V was clipped by 5 bases and J by 5 bases, with 11 bases between them.

Comment on this clonotype: One end of the junction does not line up with germline, which may come from a read error. The chain combines TRBV27 with TRBJ1-5; the D gene is possibly TRBD1 (5 bases). Germline CDR1 is MNHEY and CDR2 is SMNVEV (reference sequence). This CDR3 contains 15 residues. The CDR3 is CAGSLNRNLGQPQHF. DNA for the CDR3: TGTGCCGGCAGTTTGAACAGGAACCTAGGTCAGCCCCAGCATTTT.

The J gene is TRBJ2-7, the V gene TRBV12-3 or TRBV12-4, with 8 positions matching TRBD1. This CDR3 contains 14 residues. The V segment lost 8 bases and the J segment 3 bases; nucleotides outside the gene matches: 9. The CDR3 protein is CASRRGTGLYEQYF. As DNA, the CDR3 is TGTGCCAGCCGCCGCGGGACAGGTCTCTACGAGCAGTACTTC.

This clonotype was seen many times. The rearrangement uses TRBV12-3 or TRBV12-4 and TRBJ2-3; TRBD2 matches 8 bases. The CDR3 covers 12 residues. V was pared by 3 bases and J by 12 bases, with 5 bases of the junction left unmatched. The CDR3 DNA sequence: TGTGCCAGCAGTTTTGAGACTAGCGATCAGTATTTT. It translates to CASSFETSDQYF.

The rearrangement uses TRBV29-1 and TRBJ2-3; D possibly corresponds to TRBD1 (6 bases). CDR3 length: 11 amino acids. The V and J ends lost 7 bases and 6 bases respectively, with 11 bases between them. Germline lookup yields CDR1 SQVTM and CDR2 ANQGSEA. CDR3 DNA sequence: TGCAGCGGTGGCAGGGGTGATACGCAGTATTTT. Protein product: CSGGRGDTQYF.

The table lists this clonotype with a few counts. This sequence joins TRBV11-2 and TRBJ1-6, with TRBD1 identical over 7 bases. Germline CDR1 SGHAT, CDR2 FQNNGV. Trimming removed 6 bases from V and 6 bases from J; junction bases left unmatched: 5. The CDR3 covers 14 residues. CDR3 sequence (DNA): TGTGCCAGCAGGCCCGGGACAGTTAATTCACCCCTCCACTTT. It encodes CASRPGTVNSPLHF.

In the case of this clonotype: An end of the junction does not agree with germline; a read error may underlie this. This chain connects TRBV3-1 to TRBJ2-1, with D possibly matching TRBD2 (6 bases). The CDR3 consists of 17 residues. CDR1 and CDR2 (germline): LGHDT, YNNKEL (reference sequence). CDR3 region: CASSPTDGQGLYDEHFF. The CDR3, as DNA: TGTGCCAGCAGCCCGACAGATGGGCAGGGACTTTACGATGAGCATTTCTTC.

This clonotype was observed a few times. The V gene is TRBV10-3, the J gene TRBJ1-3, with D perhaps matching TRBD1 (6 bases). V was clipped by 11 bases and J by 1 base, with 9 bases between them. The V gene's germline CDR1 is ENHRY and CDR2 SYGVKD. This CDR3 has 12 amino acids. This chain's CDR3 is CASQGSGNTIYF. The CDR3, as DNA: TGTGCCTCACAGGGTTCTGGAAACACCATATATTTT.

In its sample, this clonotype was seen a few times. In nucleotides, the CDR3 is TGTGCCAGCACCGTGATGGAACAGGCGACCTTCTACGAGCAGTACTTC. It encodes CASTVMEQATFYEQYF. This chain uses TRBV11-1 with TRBJ2-7, with D tentatively TRBD1 (5 bases). Trimming took 7 bases from V and 3 from J, leaving 22 bases between them. The CDR3 is 16 residues long. The germline gives CDR1 SGHAT, CDR2 FQDESV (reference sequence).

Note on this clonotype: The germline gene is not matched at one end of the junction; a read error may be the cause. V and J are TRBV6-2 or TRBV6-3 and TRBJ2-1; 15 bases agree with TRBD2. CDR3 length: 16 amino acids. In germline, CDR1 is MNHEY, CDR2 SVGEGT. As DNA, the CDR3 is TGTGCCGGCAGTTACTTAGGACTAGCGGGAGGGAATGAGCAGTTCTTC. Protein product: CAGSYLGLAGGNEQFF.

This clonotype was seen more than once but under ten times. J is TRBJ2-3 and V is TRBV7-2, with 7 bases identical to TRBD1. Trimming cost V 2 bases and J 2 bases; bases outside gene matches: 7. The CDR3 contains 16 residues. Germline-derived CDR1 and CDR2 are SGHTA and FQGNSA. Here the CDR3 DNA reads TGTGCCAGCAGCTTAATCCAGACAGGGTTCACAGATACGCAGTATTTT. This gives the protein CASSLIQTGFTDTQYF.

The chain uses TRBV3-1 and TRBJ2-1; D uncertain. Germline CDR1 reads LGHDT; CDR2 reads YNNKEL (reference sequence). The V end was cut by 5 bases, the J end by 2 bases, with 10 bases between. CDR3 length: 14 amino acids. CDR3 nucleotides: TGTGCCAGCAGCGGCTTTGAACCCTACAATGAGCAGTTCTTC. It encodes CASSGFEPYNEQFF.

This clonotype has a handful of counts. The chain recombines TRBV29-1 with TRBJ2-1; TRBD2 matches 10 bases. CDR1 and CDR2 (germline): SQVTM, ANQGSEA. This CDR3 contains 17 residues. V shed 5 bases, J shed 2 bases, and the junction held 12 bases outside the gene matches. The CDR3 spells CSVSNRLTSGTYNEQFF. The CDR3, as DNA: TGCAGCGTTAGCAACCGCCTCACTAGCGGGACCTACAATGAGCAGTTCTTC.

The V gene is TRBV25-1, the J gene TRBJ2-1; D not certain. V gave up 2 bases and J gave up 10 bases, with 6 bases separating them. The CDR3 extends over 11 amino acids. CDR1 is MGHDK, CDR2 SYGVNS, per germline. CDR3 nucleotides: TGTGCCAGCAGTGAAAGGTGGGAGCAGTTCTTC. This translates into CASSERWEQFF.

The chain uses TRBV30 and TRBJ1-5, with TRBD1 identical over 7 bases. Trimming at V came to 5 bases and at J to 4 bases, leaving 5 bases not matched to a gene. CDR3 size: 13 residues. Germline loops: CDR1 GTSNPN, CDR2 SVGIG (reference sequence). The DNA of the CDR3 is TGTGCCTGGTCGGGACAGCCAAATCAGCCCCAGCATTTT. Its protein is CAWSGQPNQPQHF.

The sample holds many counts of this clonotype. This rearrangement joins TRBV10-3 to TRBJ2-1; 7 nucleotides agree with TRBD2. This CDR3 region has 13 residues. From germline, CDR1 is ENHRY and CDR2 SYGVKD. Trimming at V came to 0 bases and at J to 12 bases, leaving 5 bases not matched to a gene. CDR3 sequence reads: CAISESDTGGQFF. The CDR3 DNA reads TGTGCCATCAGTGAGTCTGACACGGGGGGGCAGTTCTTC.

A word on this clonotype: One end of the junction varies from germline; a read error may be responsible. The V call is TRBV28, the J call TRBJ1-6; D gene unclear. This CDR3 has 17 residues. The germline CDR1 and CDR2 sequences are MDHEN and SYDVKM. CDR3 sequence reads: CASAKAREGLHNSPPHF. The CDR3 coding sequence is TGTGCCAGCGCCAAGGCCCGTGAAGGGCTGCATAATTCACCCCCCCACTTT.

Comment on this clonotype: The junction shows a germline mismatch at one end, possibly a read error. The rearrangement joins TRBV28 to TRBJ1-5; D unclear. Germline V lookup: CDR1 MDHEN, CDR2 SYDVKM. The CDR3 contains 14 residues. CDR3 amino acids: CACRSPRGNQPQHF. The CDR3 DNA reads as TGTGCCTGCAGAAGCCCCCGGGGCAATCAGCCCCAGCATTTT.

The CDR3 protein is CASSQDRERGDNEQYF. The CDR3 DNA reads as TGCGCCAGCAGCCAAGATCGGGAGCGGGGGGACAATGAGCAGTACTTC. V and J are TRBV4-1 and TRBJ2-7, with 9 bases aligning to TRBD2. The V and J ends lost 0 bases and 7 bases, in that order; junction bases with no gene match: 10. The CDR3 is made up of 16 amino acids. Germline lookup yields CDR1 MGHRA and CDR2 YSYEKL.

V gene TRBV19 combines with J gene TRBJ1-1, with D possibly being TRBD1 (5 bases). CDR3 size: 14 residues. Trimming stripped 3 bases from V and 1 base from J, with 9 bases between. Germline V gene sequence: CDR1 LNHDA, CDR2 SQIVND (reference sequence). For the CDR3, the DNA is TGTGCCAGTAGTATGGACACAGGGAACACTGAAGCTTTCTTT. It translates to CASSMDTGNTEAFF.

This chain links TRBV7-8 with TRBJ2-7; no firm D call. Trimming cost V 3 bases and J 2 bases, with 17 bases left between them. The CDR3 is made up of 16 amino acids. Germline values: CDR1 SGHVS, CDR2 FQNEAQ. The CDR3, as DNA: TGTGCCAGCAGCTTGCCGCGGATCACTGGAACCTACGAGCAGTACTTC. Translated: CASSLPRITGTYEQYF.

This clonotype was seen a single time. The CDR3 DNA follows: TGCAGTGCTAGAGCACCGGCACAGGGTGCGGAACAGTACTTC. Translation: CSARAPAQGAEQYF. This chain connects TRBV20-1 to TRBJ2-7, with D tentatively TRBD1 (6 bases). Looked up from germline, CDR1 is DFQATT and CDR2 is SNEGSKA (reference sequence). With 1 base removed from V and 10 bases from J, the gap between germline ends came to 20 bases. The CDR3 totals 14 residues.

At least ten counts were recorded for this clonotype. The chain is built from TRBV29-1 and TRBJ1-2; D not certain. CDR3 length: 11 amino acids. Germline-derived CDR1 and CDR2 are SQVTM and ANQGSEA. Between the trimmed V and J ends, which lost 6 bases and 0 bases, there was a span of 5 bases. CDR3 in DNA: TGCAGCGTCCTGGCTAACTATGGCTACACCTTC. This codes for CSVLANYGYTF.